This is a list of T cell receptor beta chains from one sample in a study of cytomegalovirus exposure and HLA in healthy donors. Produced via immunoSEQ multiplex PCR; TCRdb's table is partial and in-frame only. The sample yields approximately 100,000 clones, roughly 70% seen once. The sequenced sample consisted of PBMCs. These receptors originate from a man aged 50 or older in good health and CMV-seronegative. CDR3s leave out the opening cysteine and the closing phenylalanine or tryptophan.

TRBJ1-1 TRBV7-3 ASSLSGAPNTEAF
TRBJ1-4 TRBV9 ASSVGGPSEKLF
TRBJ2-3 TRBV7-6 ASSPGQLSTDTQY
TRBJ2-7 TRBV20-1 SPMLGNEQY
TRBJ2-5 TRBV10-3 AISQGTEQETQY
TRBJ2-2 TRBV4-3 ASSQDRGQGYTGELF
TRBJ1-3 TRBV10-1 ASSAWAAGNTIY
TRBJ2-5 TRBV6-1 ASSQDRPQETQY
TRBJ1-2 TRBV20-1 SAPDGYT
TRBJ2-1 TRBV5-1 ASSDSAAGVIEQF